These 13 T cell receptor beta chains were sequenced from one sample in a study of T cell changes during pregnancy in multiple sclerosis. Repertoires were generated with immunoSEQ multiplex PCR, while TCRdb's copy carries only in-frame clones and drops some. The sample lists some 22,000 clones, about 87% occurring once. The sample here was CD4+ T cells from peripheral blood mononuclear cells, taken in the second trimester of pregnancy. The receptors shown here come from a female donor in good health, enrolled as a control in a pregnancy study.

The genes are TRBV5-5 and TRBJ2-2; TRBD2 might be the D (5 bases). Trimming left V 1 base short and J 1 base short, with 11 bases between. Germline V gene lookup returns CDR1 SGHKS and CDR2 YYEKEE (reference sequence). The CDR3 totals 16 residues. The CDR3 coding sequence is TGTGCCAGCAGCTTGCGGCTAGCAGGGAACACCGGGGAGCTGTTTTTT. The encoded protein is CASSLRLAGNTGELFF.

This chain joins TRBV27 and TRBJ1-6; D uncertain. Looked up from germline, CDR1 is MNHEY and CDR2 is SMNVEV (reference sequence). V dropped 5 bases and J dropped 3 bases, with 8 bases sitting between them. The CDR3 sequence is 14 residues long. The DNA for the CDR3 is TGTGCCAGCAGTCTCGTTGTCTATAATTCACCCCTCCACTTT. Translating it yields CASSLVVYNSPLHF.

The sample holds a few counts of this clone. The chain recombines TRBV10-3 with TRBJ2-1; D perhaps matches TRBD2 (5 bases). CDR1 is ENHRY and CDR2 is SYGVKD in the germline V gene. This CDR3 region has 18 residues. Trimming pared 6 bases from V and 2 bases from J, leaving 23 bases between. The CDR3 loop reads CAISGVLNQRQAYNEQFF. The CDR3 DNA is TGTGCCATCAGCGGAGTCCTAAATCAGCGGCAAGCCTACAATGAGCAGTTCTTC.

The chain has TRBV30 and TRBJ2-1, with D possibly TRBD2 on 5 matching bases. Germline V lookup: CDR1 GTSNPN, CDR2 SVGIG (reference sequence). CDR3 length equals 14 residues. The germline V and J ends were trimmed by 2 bases and 3 bases, with 11 bases remaining between them. Here the CDR3 reads CAWSQKRGYNEQFF. CDR3 nucleotide sequence: TGTGCCTGGAGTCAAAAACGGGGCTACAATGAGCAGTTCTTC.

This chain uses TRBV18 with TRBJ1-1, with D hard to call. In germline, CDR1 is KGHSH, CDR2 LQKENI. The CDR3 loop spans 13 amino acids. Trimming removed 3 bases at V and 5 bases at J, with 10 bases between. The CDR3 nucleotides read TGTGCCAGCTCACCGAAGGAGGTGACTGAAGCTTTCTTT. Translated: CASSPKEVTEAFF.

The rearrangement links TRBV10-3 to TRBJ1-2; 7 bases fit TRBD1. V lost 3 bases and J lost 4; bases outside the gene matches: 8. The germline V gene encodes CDR1 ENHRY and CDR2 SYGVKD. The CDR3 has 15 amino acids. The CDR3 spells CAISELQGSTYGYTF. The CDR3 region has the DNA TGTGCCATCAGTGAATTACAGGGGAGTACCTATGGCTACACCTTC.

This clone is labeled as medium-sized. This rearrangement joins TRBV5-1 to TRBJ1-2; D ambiguous. Trimming stripped 4 bases from V and 8 bases from J, with 15 bases between. The CDR3 sequence is 13 residues long. Looked up from germline, CDR1 is SGHRS and CDR2 is YFSETQ. Here the CDR3 reads CASSMSLSGGYTF. The DNA for the CDR3 is TGCGCCAGCAGCATGTCTCTCTCGGGAGGCTACACCTTC.

This chain connects TRBV6-5 to TRBJ1-1; the D gene is possibly TRBD1 (5 bases). This CDR3 has 12 residues. V gave up 11 bases and J gave up 5 bases, with 15 bases separating them. Per the germline V gene, CDR1 is MNHEY and CDR2 is SVGAGI. Here the CDR3 reads CASYPGGTEAFF. In DNA form, the CDR3 reads TGTGCCTCGTACCCGGGGGGGACTGAAGCTTTCTTT.

This clone is a singleton in its sample. The chain employs TRBV28 and TRBJ2-7; D might be TRBD1 (5 bases). The CDR3 extends over 13 amino acids. Trimming took off 7 bases at V and 3 bases at J, with 13 bases between the two ends. The germline CDR1 and CDR2 sequences are MDHEN and SYDVKM. DNA for the CDR3: TGTGCCAGCACCTATTTTGACAGCTACGAGCAGTACTTC. It specifies CASTYFDSYEQYF.

This chain connects TRBV4-1 to TRBJ2-1; D gene uncertain. This CDR3 contains 14 residues. In germline, CDR1 is MGHRA, CDR2 YSYEKL. Trimming took off 3 bases at V and 6 bases at J, with 12 bases between the two ends. The CDR3 is CASSQAPSVNEQFF. The DNA of the CDR3 is TGCGCCAGCAGCCAGGCCCCCTCTGTCAATGAGCAGTTCTTC.

The V and J genes are TRBV4-3 and TRBJ1-2; TRBD1 agrees at 10 bases. J gave up 7 bases and V 0 bases, and 8 bases lay outside the gene matches. The CDR3 runs 16 residues. Germline V gene data show CDR1 as LGHNA and CDR2 as YSLEER. CDR3 in amino acids: CASSQDRTGGVGGYTF. The CDR3 DNA follows: TGCGCCAGCAGCCAAGATAGGACAGGGGGTGTGGGTGGCTACACCTTC.

The rearrangement uses TRBV4-3 and TRBJ1-1, with D perhaps TRBD1 (5 bases). Trimming removed 1 base from V and 12 bases from J, with 15 bases in between. The CDR3 sequence is 13 residues long. The V gene's germline CDR1 is LGHNA and CDR2 YSLEER. The CDR3 nucleotides read TGCGCCAGCAGCCAAGGGCAGGGTACGGTTACTTTCTTT. Protein sequence: CASSQGQGTVTFF.

The chain recombines TRBV7-3 with TRBJ2-7; 7 bases map to TRBD1. The CDR3 runs to 14 residues. After removal of 5 bases from V and 0 bases from J, the junction contained 4 bases not matched to a gene. Germline assignment: CDR1 SGHTA and CDR2 FQGTGA. The CDR3 nucleotides are TGTGCCAGCAGCGCGTGGGACAGCTCCTACGAGCAGTACTTC. This sequence encodes CASSAWDSSYEQYF.